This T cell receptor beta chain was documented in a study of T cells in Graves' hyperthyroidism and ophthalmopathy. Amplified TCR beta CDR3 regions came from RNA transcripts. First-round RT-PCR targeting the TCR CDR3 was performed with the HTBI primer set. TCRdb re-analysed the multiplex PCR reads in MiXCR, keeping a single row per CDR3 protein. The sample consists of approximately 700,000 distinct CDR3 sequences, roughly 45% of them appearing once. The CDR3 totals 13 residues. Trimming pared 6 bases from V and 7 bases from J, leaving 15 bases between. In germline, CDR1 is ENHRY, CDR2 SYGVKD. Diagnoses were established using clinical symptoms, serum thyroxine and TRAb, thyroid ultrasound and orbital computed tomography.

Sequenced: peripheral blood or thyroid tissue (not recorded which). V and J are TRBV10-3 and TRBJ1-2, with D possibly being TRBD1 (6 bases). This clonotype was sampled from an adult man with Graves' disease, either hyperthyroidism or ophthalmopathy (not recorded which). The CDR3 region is CAIRPGEGPGYTF. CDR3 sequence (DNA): TGTGCCATCAGACCAGGGGAGGGTCCTGGCTACACCTTC.